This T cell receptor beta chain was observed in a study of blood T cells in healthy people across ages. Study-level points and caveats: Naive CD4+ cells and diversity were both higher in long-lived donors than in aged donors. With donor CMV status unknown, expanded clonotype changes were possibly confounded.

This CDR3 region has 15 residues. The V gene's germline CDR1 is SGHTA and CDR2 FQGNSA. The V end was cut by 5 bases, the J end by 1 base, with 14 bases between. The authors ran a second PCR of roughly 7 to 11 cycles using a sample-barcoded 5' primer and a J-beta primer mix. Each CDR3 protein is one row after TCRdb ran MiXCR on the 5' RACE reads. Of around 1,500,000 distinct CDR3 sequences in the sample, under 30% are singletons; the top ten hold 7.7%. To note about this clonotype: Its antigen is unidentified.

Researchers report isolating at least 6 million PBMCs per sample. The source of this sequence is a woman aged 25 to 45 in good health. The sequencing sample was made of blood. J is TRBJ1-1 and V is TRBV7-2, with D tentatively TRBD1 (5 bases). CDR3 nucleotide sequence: TGTGCCAGCAGCCACGAGGGGCCAGAGAACACTGAAGCTTTCTTT. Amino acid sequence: CASSHEGPENTEAFF.